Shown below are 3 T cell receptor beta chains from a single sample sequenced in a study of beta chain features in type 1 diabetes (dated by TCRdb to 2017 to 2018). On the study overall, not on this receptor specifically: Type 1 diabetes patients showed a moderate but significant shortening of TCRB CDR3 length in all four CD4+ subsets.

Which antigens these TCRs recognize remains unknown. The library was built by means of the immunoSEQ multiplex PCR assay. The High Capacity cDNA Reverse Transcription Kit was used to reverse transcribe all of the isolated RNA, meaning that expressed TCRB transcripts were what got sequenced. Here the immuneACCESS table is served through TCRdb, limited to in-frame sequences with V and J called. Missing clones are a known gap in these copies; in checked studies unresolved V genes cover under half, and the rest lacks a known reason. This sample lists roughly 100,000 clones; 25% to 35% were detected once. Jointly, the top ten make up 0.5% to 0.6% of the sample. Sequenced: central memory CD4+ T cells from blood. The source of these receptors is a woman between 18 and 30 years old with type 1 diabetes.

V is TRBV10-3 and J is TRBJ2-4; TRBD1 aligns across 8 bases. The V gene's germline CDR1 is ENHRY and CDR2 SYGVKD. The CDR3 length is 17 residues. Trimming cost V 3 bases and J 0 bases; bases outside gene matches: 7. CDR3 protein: CAISDPDRARAKNIQYF. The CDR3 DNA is TGTGCCATCAGTGACCCGGACAGGGCTCGAGCCAAAAACATTCAGTACTTC.

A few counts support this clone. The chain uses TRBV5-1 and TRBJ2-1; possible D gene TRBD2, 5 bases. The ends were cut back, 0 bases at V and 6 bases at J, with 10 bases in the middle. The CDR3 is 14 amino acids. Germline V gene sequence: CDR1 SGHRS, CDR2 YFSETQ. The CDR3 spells CASSLGERANEQFF. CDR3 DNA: TGCGCCAGCAGCTTGGGTGAGAGGGCCAATGAGCAGTTCTTC.

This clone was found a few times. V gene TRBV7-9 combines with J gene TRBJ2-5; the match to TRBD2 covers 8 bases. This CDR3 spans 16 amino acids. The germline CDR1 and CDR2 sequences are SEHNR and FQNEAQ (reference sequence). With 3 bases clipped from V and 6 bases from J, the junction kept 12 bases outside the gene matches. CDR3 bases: TGTGCCAGCAGCTTGACACCCGGGAGGGCGATAAAGACCCAGTACTTC. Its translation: CASSLTPGRAIKTQYF.